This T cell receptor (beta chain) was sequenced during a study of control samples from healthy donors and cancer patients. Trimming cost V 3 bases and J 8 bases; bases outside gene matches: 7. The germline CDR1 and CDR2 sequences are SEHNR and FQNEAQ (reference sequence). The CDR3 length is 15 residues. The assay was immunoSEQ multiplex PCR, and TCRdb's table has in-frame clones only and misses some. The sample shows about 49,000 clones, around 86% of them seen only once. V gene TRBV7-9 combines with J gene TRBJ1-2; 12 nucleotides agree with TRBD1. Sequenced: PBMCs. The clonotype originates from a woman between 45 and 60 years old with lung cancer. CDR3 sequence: CASSLGTGGGEGYTF. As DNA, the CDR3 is TGTGCCAGCAGCTTGGGGACAGGGGGCGGGGAAGGCTACACCTTC.